This T cell receptor (beta chain) derives from a study of shared clonotypes between healthy human individuals. Study-level information: Per donor, three plates held CD4 naive cells, three held CD4 memory, two held CD8 naive and one held CD8 memory. Study-wide points: Naive subsets usually exceeded memory subsets in estimated richness. Tissues were not sampled, only blood, and their repertoires likely differ.

The assay was run at deep level. TCRdb's copy holds only in-frame clones and misses some; the assay was immunoSEQ multiplex PCR. The sample contains more than 2 million clones, 90% to 97% of which appear only once. A note on this clone: Antigen: not known.

The V gene lost 2 bases and the J gene lost 3 bases, with 11 bases spanning the gap. Germline values: CDR1 SGHRS, CDR2 YFSETQ. The CDR3 spans 15 residues. Sequencing was carried out using naive CD4+ T cells sorted from blood. Sample subset: CD45RA+ positively selected. This receptor was taken from a man aged 18 to 35 in good health. The chain employs TRBV5-1 and TRBJ1-4; a possible D gene is TRBD1 (5 bases). The CDR3 spells CASSFGTSSNEKLFF. The CDR3 bases are TGCGCCAGCAGCTTTGGGACTTCCTCTAATGAAAAACTGTTTTTT.